This T cell receptor beta chain appears in the sequencing data of a study of cytotoxic CD8 clonotypes in ibrutinib-treated CLL. Whole-study results and caveats: Among the clonotypes, public ones were uncommon and contracted or held stable on treatment.

The assay was immunoSEQ multiplex PCR, and TCRdb's table has in-frame clones only and misses some. Of about 150,000 clones in the sample, over 60% are singletons; the top ten hold 9.5% to 15%. The V and J ends lost 4 bases and 4 bases, in that order; junction bases with no gene match: 5. Germline loops: CDR1 PRHDT, CDR2 FYEKMQ (reference sequence). The CDR3 covers 15 residues. With respect to this clone: What it binds is not known.

This chain joins TRBV13 and TRBJ2-7, with 12 bases identical to TRBD1. This clonotype originated in a human donor with chronic lymphocytic leukemia. Sequencing used PBMCs, obtained after 12 months of ibrutinib treatment. CDR3 sequence: CASSYRDRGLYEQYF. DNA for the CDR3: TGTGCCAGCAGCTACCGGGACAGGGGGCTTTACGAGCAGTACTTC.